Given below is one TCR beta chain in context. The entry originates in a study of blood T cell repertoires in COVID-19. With V trimmed by 3 bases and J by 0 bases, 9 bases remained unmatched. CDR3 length: 18 residues. This table comes from immunoSEQ multiplex PCR, and its TCRdb copy is limited to in-frame clones, with some not included. Of about 100,000 clones listed, just over 85% are singletons. The receptor was isolated from a human donor in a cohort sampled during active COVID-19. The rearrangement joins TRBV5-7 to TRBJ2-6; 7 nucleotides match TRBD1. TRBV5-7 is sorted into the ORF group, with uncertain function. Sequencing was done on a sample of peripheral blood. CDR3 in DNA: TGTGCCAGCAGCTCCTGGACAGGTCCTAGCTCTGGGGCCAACGTCCTGACTTTC. It specifies CASSSWTGPSSGANVLTF.